A single sample gave rise to the 31 T cell receptor beta chains below, sequenced in a study of T cells expressing NK-cell markers. Reprocessing the 5' RACE reads, TCRdb reports a single entry for every CDR3 protein and omits DNA. Its listing shows approximately 380,000 distinct CDR3 sequences. Sequenced sample: blood T cells: a sorted CD56 or NKG2C T cell subset, CD4+ or CD8+ T cells, or bulk PBMC T cells (not recorded which). These receptors all come from a man aged 18-75 years in good health.

The chain couples TRBV12-3 or TRBV12-4 to TRBJ2-1; TCRdb's D gene call, TRBD1, goes unchecked for lack of DNA. CDR3 size: 17 residues. CDR3 region: CASSLIGVSSSYNEQFF.

This chain uses TRBV29-1 with TRBJ1-2; TCRdb's assignment of TRBD1 cannot be checked, as there is no DNA. The CDR3 is made up of 14 amino acids. Per the germline V gene, CDR1 is SQVTM and CDR2 is ANQGSEA. This CDR3 reads CSVLRDSANYGYTF.

V usage is TRBV24-1 and J usage is TRBJ2-5; TCRdb's assignment of TRBD1 cannot be checked, as there is no DNA. CDR3 size: 15 residues. CDR1 KGHDR and CDR2 SFDVKD come from the germline V gene. CDR3 amino acids: CATSAGHRTMETQYF.

The V and J genes are TRBV6-5 and TRBJ2-1; TCRdb outputs TRBD1, but without DNA this stays unchecked. There are 15 residues in the CDR3. CDR1 is MNHEY and CDR2 is SVGAGI in the germline V gene. The CDR3 is CASSSDRGQNNEQFF.

The chain joins TRBV9 to TRBJ2-5; the TRBD2 assignment by TCRdb is unverifiable without DNA. This CDR3 region has 16 residues. Germline lookup yields CDR1 SGDLS and CDR2 YYNGEE. This CDR3 reads CASSAGLAGNLETQYF.

The chain recombines TRBV6-1 with TRBJ2-3; TCRdb calls TRBD1, which cannot be checked without DNA. Germline loops: CDR1 MNHNS, CDR2 SASEGT. CDR3 length: 18 amino acids. The CDR3 sequence is CASSPTFPGQGLTDTQYF.

The V call is TRBV29-1, the J call TRBJ1-1. Germline CDR1 reads SQVTM; CDR2 reads ANQGSEA. CDR3 length equals 12 residues. Here the CDR3 reads CSVCEGNTEAFF.

CDR3 residues: CSARVAASNTEAFF. This chain joins TRBV20-1 and TRBJ1-1. This CDR3 has 14 residues. CDR1 is DFQATT and CDR2 is SNEGSKA in the germline V gene (reference sequence).

J is TRBJ2-7 and V is TRBV6-2 or TRBV6-3; the D call of TRBD1 rests on TCRdb alone, since no DNA is present to check it. This CDR3 contains 14 residues. Germline CDR1 MNHEY, CDR2 SVGEGT. CDR3 loop: CASSLDRRWYEQYF.

This chain uses TRBV7-2 with TRBJ2-7. The CDR3 extends over 13 amino acids. The germline CDR1 and CDR2 sequences are SGHTA and FQGNSA. The CDR3 loop reads CASSSWDTYEQYF. Full variable domain (rest looked up from reference TRBV7-2 and TRBJ2-7): GAGVSQSPSNKVTEKGKDVELRCDPISGHTALYWYRQSLGQGLEFLIYFQGNSAPDKSGLPSDRFSAERTGGSVSTLTIQRTQQEDSAVYLCASSSWDTYEQYFGPGTRLTVT.

The chain is built from TRBV27 and TRBJ2-1; TCRdb gives TRBD2 as the D gene, but with no DNA this cannot be confirmed. Germline V gene sequence: CDR1 MNHEY, CDR2 SMNVEV (reference sequence). This CDR3 comprises 13 residues. The CDR3 loop reads CASSFGEYNEQFF.

The chain carries TRBV29-1 and TRBJ2-3; the D call from TCRdb, TRBD1, cannot be confirmed without DNA. Germline V gives CDR1 SQVTM, CDR2 ANQGSEA. This CDR3 is built from 12 residues. CDR3 in amino acids: CSHRANTDTQYF.

V usage is TRBV15 and J usage is TRBJ1-2; TCRdb's D call of TRBD1 is untestable without DNA. There are 14 residues in the CDR3. Germline V gene data show CDR1 as LNHNV and CDR2 as YYDKDF (reference sequence). This CDR3 is CATSRLGQPYGYTF.

V and J are TRBV25-1 and TRBJ2-7; checking the TCRdb D call of TRBD1 is not possible without DNA. Germline V gene data show CDR1 as MGHDK and CDR2 as SYGVNS. This CDR3 contains 15 residues. The CDR3 spells CASSEAGGVLSEQYF.

The rearrangement links TRBV20-1 to TRBJ2-1; the D call of TRBD1 rests on TCRdb alone, since no DNA is present to check it. This CDR3 is built from 17 residues. Germline V CDR1 and CDR2: DFQATT, SNEGSKA (reference sequence). The CDR3 loop is CSARPTGGHSSYNEQFF.

The J gene is TRBJ2-1, the V gene TRBV5-1; no DNA is available, so the TRBD1 call from TCRdb remains unchecked. Germline CDR1 reads SGHRS; CDR2 reads YFSETQ. CDR3 length equals 15 residues. The CDR3 protein is CASSLPGQANNEQFF.

The chain has TRBV21-1 and TRBJ2-7; TCRdb outputs TRBD1, but without DNA this stays unchecked. TRBV21-1 is recorded as a pseudogene. This CDR3 is built from 14 residues. The CDR3 is CASSGSGVSYEQYF.

The chain carries TRBV10-3 and TRBJ1-6. Germline V CDR1 and CDR2: ENHRY, SYGVKD. This CDR3 comprises 15 residues. CDR3 sequence: CAISEERGNNSPLHF.

The rearrangement joins TRBV12-3 or TRBV12-4 to TRBJ2-2; the D gene TCRdb calls, TRBD1, cannot be checked with no DNA. The CDR3 contains 14 residues. This CDR3 is CATQDRPNTGELFF.

The gene calls are TRBV7-8 and TRBJ2-7; with no DNA, the TCRdb D assignment of TRBD1 cannot be verified. This CDR3 is 15 amino acids long. Germline CDR1 SGHVS, CDR2 FQNEAQ. The CDR3 loop reads CASSPQPSDTLRQYF.

This chain connects TRBV12-3 or TRBV12-4 to TRBJ1-1. The CDR3 has 15 amino acids. CDR3 protein: CASSLVGTLNTEAFF.

The CDR3: CASSYQRGRYNEQFF. The chain joins TRBV13 to TRBJ2-1; TCRdb proposes TRBD2, but this gene call is untestable without DNA. Looked up from germline, CDR1 is PRHDT and CDR2 is FYEKMQ (reference sequence). CDR3 size: 15 residues.

The chain carries TRBV18 and TRBJ2-1. Germline CDR1 KGHSH, CDR2 LQKENI. The CDR3 extends over 13 amino acids. CDR3 sequence: CASSTEGWGEQFF.

The chain carries TRBV12-3 or TRBV12-4 and TRBJ2-1. The length of the CDR3 is 15 residues. CDR3 region: CASSFRLFEGREQFF.

The rearrangement joins TRBV6-2 or TRBV6-3 to TRBJ2-2. The CDR3 has 16 residues. CDR1 is MNHEY, CDR2 SVGEGT, per germline. The CDR3 sequence: CASLQAGVTATGELFF.

The chain has TRBV11-2 and TRBJ1-2; checking the TCRdb D call of TRBD1 is not possible without DNA. The CDR3 consists of 14 residues. The germline V gene encodes CDR1 SGHAT and CDR2 FQNNGV. The CDR3 sequence: CASSLNRGAYGYTF. The full variable domain, in which reference TRBV11-2 and TRBJ1-2 provide the parts outside the CDR3, is EAGVAQSPRYKIIEKRQSVAFWCNPISGHATLYWYQQILGQGPKLLIQFQNNGVVDDSQLPKDRFSAERLKGVDSTLKIQPAKLEDSAVYLCASSLNRGAYGYTFGSGTRLTVV.

The gene calls are TRBV12-3 or TRBV12-4 and TRBJ2-2; TCRdb outputs TRBD1, but without DNA this stays unchecked. The CDR3 extends over 15 amino acids. The CDR3 loop is CASNTGPPNTGELFF.

The chain is built from TRBV2 and TRBJ2-3; without DNA, the TCRdb call of TRBD2 cannot be checked. Per the germline V gene, CDR1 is SNHLY and CDR2 is FYNNEI. The CDR3 contains 14 residues. Here the CDR3 reads CASPAGRKTDTQYF.

The V call is TRBV21-1, the J call TRBJ2-1. TRBV21-1 is designated a pseudogene. The CDR3 loop spans 16 amino acids. The CDR3 spells CASSKAARRSYNEQFF.

The J gene is TRBJ2-3, the V gene TRBV19; without DNA, the TCRdb call of TRBD2 cannot be checked. Germline CDR1 reads LNHDA; CDR2 reads SQIVND (reference sequence). This CDR3 is 17 amino acids long. CDR3 sequence reads: CASSRYVAGAGTDTQYF.

The gene calls are TRBV5-1 and TRBJ2-7; TCRdb indicates TRBD2, and absent DNA this call remains unverified. The CDR3 totals 13 residues. Germline CDR1 reads SGHRS; CDR2 reads YFSETQ. This CDR3 is CASSLEWGGEQYF.